Only a few counts were recorded for the clone carrying this T cell receptor beta chain. This entry is derived from a study of blood T cell repertoires in COVID-19. Germline V CDR1 and CDR2: LGHDT, YNNKEL (reference sequence). This CDR3 region has 13 residues. The V segment lost 7 bases and the J segment 5 bases; nucleotides outside the gene matches: 6. TCRdb's copy holds only in-frame clones and misses some; the assay was immunoSEQ multiplex PCR. Among approximately 150,000 clones listed, roughly 84% were seen once. V usage is TRBV3-1 (or the pseudogene TRBV3-2) and J usage is TRBJ2-5, with 8 bases matching TRBD2. This receptor was identified in a man in his fifties in a cohort exposed to, infected with or recovered from COVID-19 (not recorded which). The sample comprised PBMCs or T cells enriched from blood (not recorded which). The CDR3 loop is CASNRGGLETQYF. The CDR3 DNA is TGTGCCAGCAATCGGGGGGGCCTCGAGACCCAGTACTTC.